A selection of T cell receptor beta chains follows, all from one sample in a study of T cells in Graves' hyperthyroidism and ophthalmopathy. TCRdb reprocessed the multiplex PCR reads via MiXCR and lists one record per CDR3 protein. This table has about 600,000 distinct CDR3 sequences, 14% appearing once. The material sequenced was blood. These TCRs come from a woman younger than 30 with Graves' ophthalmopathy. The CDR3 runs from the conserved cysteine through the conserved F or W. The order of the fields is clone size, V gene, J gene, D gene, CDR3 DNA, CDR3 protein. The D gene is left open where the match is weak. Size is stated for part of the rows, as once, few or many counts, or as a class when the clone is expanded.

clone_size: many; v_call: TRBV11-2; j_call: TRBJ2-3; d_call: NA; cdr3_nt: TGTGCCAGCAGCTTAGGAGGCAGTTCTAGCACAGATACGCAGTATTTT; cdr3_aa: CASSLGGSSSTDTQYF
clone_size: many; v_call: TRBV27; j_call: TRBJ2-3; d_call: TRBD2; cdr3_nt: TGTGCCAGCAGTTTCGGGAGCGGGAGAAGGACAGATACGCAGTATTTT; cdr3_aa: CASSFGSGRRTDTQYF
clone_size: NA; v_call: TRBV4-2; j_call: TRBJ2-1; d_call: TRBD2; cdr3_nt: TGTGCCAGCAGCCAATTAGCGGGAGAAGCCTACAATGAGCAGTTCTTC; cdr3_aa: CASSQLAGEAYNEQFF
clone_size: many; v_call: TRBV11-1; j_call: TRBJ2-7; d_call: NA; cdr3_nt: TGTGCCAGCAGCTTAGGAGGACCAGGGGAATACGAGCAGTACTTC; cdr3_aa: CASSLGGPGEYEQYF
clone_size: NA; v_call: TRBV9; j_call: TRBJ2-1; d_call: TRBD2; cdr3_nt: TGTGCCAGCAGTGCCGGACTAGCGGGAGTCAAACCCCTCCACAATGAGCAGTTCTTC; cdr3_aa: CASSAGLAGVKPLHNEQFF
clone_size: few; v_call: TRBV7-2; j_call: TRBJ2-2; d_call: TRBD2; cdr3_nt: TGTGCCAGCAGACAGACTAGCGGGAGTCCTCCCGGGGAGCTGTTTTTT; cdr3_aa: CASRQTSGSPPGELFF
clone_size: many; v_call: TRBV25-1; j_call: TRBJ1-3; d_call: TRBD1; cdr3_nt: TGTGCCAGCAGTGAATATAGGACAGGAACTGGAAACACCATATATTTT; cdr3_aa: CASSEYRTGTGNTIYF
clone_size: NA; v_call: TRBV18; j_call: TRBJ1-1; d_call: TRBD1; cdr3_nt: TGTGCCAGCTCACCGAGGGGGACAGGGGGGAACACTGAAGCTTTCTTT; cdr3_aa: CASSPRGTGGNTEAFF
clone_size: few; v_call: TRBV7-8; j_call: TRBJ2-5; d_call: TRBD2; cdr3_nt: TGTGCCAGCAGCCGTCCACTAGCGACAACGCCAGAGACCCAGTACTTC; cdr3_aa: CASSRPLATTPETQYF
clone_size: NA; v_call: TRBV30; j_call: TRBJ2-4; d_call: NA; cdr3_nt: TGTGCCTGGAGTATGTGGATAGCAGACATTCAGTACTTC; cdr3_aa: CAWSMWIADIQYF
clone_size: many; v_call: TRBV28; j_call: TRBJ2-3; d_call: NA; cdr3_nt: TGTGCCAGCAGTTTATCGGGTCATCAGGCCTCTTCCACGGTGGCAGATACGCAGTATTTT; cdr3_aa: CASSLSGHQASSTVADTQYF
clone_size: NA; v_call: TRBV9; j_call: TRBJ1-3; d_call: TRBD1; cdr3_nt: TGTGCCAGCAGCGCGTCAGGGGGGGCTGGAAACACCATATATTTT; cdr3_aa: CASSASGGAGNTIYF
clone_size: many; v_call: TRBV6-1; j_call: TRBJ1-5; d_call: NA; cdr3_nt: TGTGCCAGCAGAGGAAATAGCAATCAGCCCCAGCATTTT; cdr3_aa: CASRGNSNQPQHF
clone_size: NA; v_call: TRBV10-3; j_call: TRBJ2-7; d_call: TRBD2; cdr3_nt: TGTGCCATCAGTGAGTCATTAGCGGGAACGTCCTACGAGCAGTACTTC; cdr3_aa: CAISESLAGTSYEQYF
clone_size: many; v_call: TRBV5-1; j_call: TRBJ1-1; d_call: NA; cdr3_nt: TGCGCCAGTACCGAGAACGCATTGAACACTGAAGCTTTCTTT; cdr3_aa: CASTENALNTEAFF
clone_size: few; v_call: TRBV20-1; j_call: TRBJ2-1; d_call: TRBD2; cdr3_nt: TGCAGTGCTTATGAAGGACTAGCTTATGGGCAGTTCTTC; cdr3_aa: CSAYEGLAYGQFF